Each of the 2 T cell receptor beta chains below was sequenced from the same sample in a study of blood T cell repertoires in COVID-19. The method was immunoSEQ multiplex PCR; TCRdb's version includes in-frame clones alone and lacks a portion of them. The sample lists about 170,000 clones; about 85% were seen once. Material: peripheral blood. The receptors here all came from a man aged 55-75 years with acute or convalescent COVID-19.

The rearrangement joins TRBV7-2 to TRBJ1-4, with D maybe TRBD1 (5 bases). Trimming cost V 4 bases and J 4 bases, with 13 bases left between them. Germline V gene sequence: CDR1 SGHTA, CDR2 FQGNSA. This CDR3 is built from 15 residues. The CDR3 DNA reads TGTGCCAGCAGCTCCAACGGCCAGGGTAATGAAAAACTGTTTTTT. Translated, it gives CASSSNGQGNEKLFF.

This clone has only a few counts. This sequence joins TRBV2 and TRBJ1-6; 8 nucleotides line up with TRBD1. CDR3 length: 14 residues. Trimming cost V 6 bases and J 7 bases; bases outside gene matches: 5. The germline gives CDR1 SNHLY, CDR2 FYNNEI. CDR3: CASRVQGANSPLHF. For the CDR3, the DNA is TGTGCCAGCAGGGTCCAGGGGGCCAATTCACCCCTCCACTTT.